The rows below give T cell receptor beta chains drawn from one sample of a study of neurological immune-mediated disorders. TCRdb analysed the 5' RACE reads with MiXCR anew, one entry per CDR3 protein. Here the sample spans 93,000 or so distinct CDR3 sequences, about a tenth being singletons. Sequenced material: PBMCs. Every receptor here comes from a female donor with HTLV-1-associated myelopathy (HAM/TSP). Each CDR3 is given with its conserved first and last residue. A D gene is named only where the DNA matches it firmly. Size is stated for part of the rows, as once, few or many counts, or as a class when the clone is expanded.

abundance	d_gene	j_gene	v_gene	CDR3aa	CDR3nt
-	-	TRBJ1-2	TRBV9	CASSVGRTDAYGYTF	TGTGCCAGCAGCGTAGGGAGGACGGATGCTTATGGCTACACCTTC
many	-	TRBJ2-3	TRBV24-1	CATSDPGRDTDTQYF	TGTGCCACCAGTGACCCTGGAAGGGACACAGATACGCAGTATTTT
many	-	TRBJ1-1	TRBV5-1	CASSSGGGRVNTEAFF	TGCGCCAGCAGCTCGGGCGGGGGCAGGGTGAACACTGAAGCTTTCTTT
-	-	TRBJ2-1	TRBV28	CASTPSTYNEQFF	TGTGCCAGCACCCCATCGACCTACAATGAGCAGTTCTTC
many	-	TRBJ2-7	TRBV5-1	CASSLEVEQYF	TGCGCCAGCAGCTTGGAGGTCGAGCAGTACTTC
many	TRBD1	TRBJ1-5	TRBV9	CASSVGQGSNQPQHF	TGTGCCAGCAGCGTTGGACAGGGTAGCAATCAGCCCCAGCATTTT
many	TRBD2	TRBJ2-1	TRBV9	CASSGASGGYNEQFF	TGTGCCAGCAGCGGGGCTAGCGGGGGATACAATGAGCAGTTCTTC
-	-	TRBJ2-3	TRBV5-6	CASSSELGTYTQSF	TGTGCCAGCAGCTCTGAACTAGGGACATATACGCAGTCTTTT
few	-	TRBJ2-2	TRBV7-7	CASSLEGGGNTGELFF	TGTGCCAGCAGCTTAGAAGGAGGGGGTAACACCGGGGAGCTGTTTTTT
-	TRBD2	TRBJ2-3	TRBV6-5	CASSYWGGGTDTQYF	TGTGCCAGCAGTTACTGGGGGGGTGGCACAGATACGCAGTATTTT
many	-	TRBJ1-6	TRBV20-1	CSASNRRSSYNSPLHF	TGCAGTGCTAGTAACCGACGGAGCTCCTATAATTCACCCCTCCACTTT
many	TRBD1	TRBJ1-2	TRBV15	CATSDRDRGFNYGYTF	TGTGCCACCAGCGACCGGGACAGGGGTTTTAACTATGGCTACACCTTC
many	-	TRBJ2-1	TRBV12-3/TRBV12-4	CASSFSATTQFF	TGTGCCAGCAGTTTTTCCGCAACTACGCAGTTCTTC
many	-	TRBJ2-2	TRBV6-5	CASSAAGYTGELFF	TGTGCCAGCAGTGCTGCAGGGTACACCGGGGAGCTGTTTTTT
few	TRBD2	TRBJ2-7	TRBV10-3	CATSLSGENSYEQYF	TGTGCCACCAGTCTTAGCGGGGAGAACTCCTACGAGCAGTACTTC
many	TRBD2	TRBJ2-7	TRBV28	CASRWEGSGYEQYF	TGTGCCAGCAGGTGGGAGGGGTCTGGGTACGAGCAGTACTTC
many	-	TRBJ2-7	TRBV7-2	CASSRASSYEQYF	TGTGCCAGCAGCCGAGCTTCATCCTACGAGCAGTACTTC
many	-	TRBJ2-5	TRBV20-1	CSASGGVGETQYF	TGCAGTGCCTCAGGGGGGGTTGGAGAGACCCAGTACTTC
few	-	TRBJ2-1	TRBV20-1	CSARPKGGTDSYNEQFF	TGCAGTGCTAGACCGAAGGGGGGGACAGACTCCTACAATGAGCAGTTCTTC
many	TRBD1	TRBJ2-5	TRBV4-1	CASSLGTAETQYF	TGCGCCAGCAGCCTAGGGACAGCGGAGACCCAGTACTTC
many	-	TRBJ2-3	TRBV11-2	CASSLGQRQSTDTQYF	TGTGCCAGCAGCCTGGGACAACGACAAAGCACAGATACGCAGTATTTT
many	TRBD1	TRBJ2-1	TRBV20-1	CSARASGQTSEQFF	TGCAGTGCTAGAGCCTCGGGACAGACGAGTGAGCAGTTCTTC
many	TRBD1	TRBJ2-2	TRBV5-1	CASSTGQGNTGELFF	TGCGCCAGCAGCACGGGACAGGGGAACACCGGGGAGCTGTTTTTT
many	TRBD1	TRBJ1-1	TRBV29-1	CSVGTGYTEAFF	TGCAGCGTAGGGACAGGGTACACTGAAGCTTTCTTT
many	TRBD2	TRBJ2-2	TRBV7-2	CASSLGLAGVEELFF	TGTGCCAGCAGCCTAGGACTAGCGGGGGTCGAGGAGCTGTTTTTT
-	-	TRBJ1-5	TRBV5-1	CASSLEGAGNQPQHF	TGCGCCAGCAGCTTGGAAGGGGCAGGTAATCAGCCCCAGCATTTT
many	-	TRBJ2-1	TRBV14	CASSQGQTFYNEQFF	TGTGCCAGCAGCCAAGGGCAGACCTTTTACAATGAGCAGTTCTTC